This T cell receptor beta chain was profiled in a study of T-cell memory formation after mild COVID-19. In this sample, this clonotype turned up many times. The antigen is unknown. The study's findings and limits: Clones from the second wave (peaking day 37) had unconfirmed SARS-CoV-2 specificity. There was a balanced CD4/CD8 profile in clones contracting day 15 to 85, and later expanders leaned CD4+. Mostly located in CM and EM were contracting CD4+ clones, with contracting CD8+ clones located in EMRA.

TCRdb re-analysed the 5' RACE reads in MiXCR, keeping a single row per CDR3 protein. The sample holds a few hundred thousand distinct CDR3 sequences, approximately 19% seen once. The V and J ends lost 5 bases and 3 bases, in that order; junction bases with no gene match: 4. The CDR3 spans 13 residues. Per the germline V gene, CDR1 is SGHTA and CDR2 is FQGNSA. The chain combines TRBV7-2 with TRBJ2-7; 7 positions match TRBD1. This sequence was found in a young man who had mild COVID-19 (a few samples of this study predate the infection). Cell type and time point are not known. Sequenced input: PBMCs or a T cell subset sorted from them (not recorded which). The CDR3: CASSRDSYYEQYF. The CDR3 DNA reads TGTGCCAGCAGCCGGGACAGCTACTACGAGCAGTACTTC. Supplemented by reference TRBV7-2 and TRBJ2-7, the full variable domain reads GAGVSQSPSNKVTEKGKDVELRCDPISGHTALYWYRQSLGQGLEFLIYFQGNSAPDKSGLPSDRFSAERTGGSVSTLTIQRTQQEDSAVYLCASSRDSYYEQYFGPGTRLTVT.